This TCR beta chain was retrieved from a study of T cell repertoires in cytomegalovirus infection. This clonotype was picked up many times. In TCRdb, the reads were re-called with MiXCR into one record per CDR3 protein. Of around 260,000 distinct CDR3 sequences listed, around 8.7% are singletons. Germline CDR1 reads SGHTA; CDR2 reads FQGNSA. The ends were cut back, 3 bases at V and 5 bases at J, with 5 bases in the middle. There are 12 residues in the CDR3. The V and J genes are TRBV7-2 and TRBJ2-1; no clear D. The material sequenced was PBMCs. The sequence came from a human donor in good health (CMV status not recorded). Some clones in this sample may be carry-over from other donors' samples. The CDR3 nucleotides read TGTGCCAGCAGCTTGGATCACAATGAGCAGTTCTTC. The encoded protein is CASSLDHNEQFF.